A single sample is the source of the 18 T cell receptor beta chains below, sequenced in a study of T-cell reconstitution after alpha-beta-depleted transplantation in children. Using unique molecular identifiers, the investigators prepared the TCRbeta library. One entry per CDR3 protein, called by TCRdb with MiXCR from the PCR reads. This sample has hundreds of thousands of distinct CDR3 sequences, with about a sixth found just once. The sample in question was PBMCs, mostly from graft donor cells, obtained 360 days after TCRalphabeta/CD19-depleted stem cell transplant. These receptors all come from a male patient between 2 and 10 years old who had a stem cell transplant for acute lymphoblastic leukemia, so the T cells may come from the graft donor.

The chain recombines TRBV12-3 or TRBV12-4 with TRBJ2-7; 7 bases are a match to TRBD2. The CDR3 length is 15 residues. Losses at the gene ends were 5 bases for V and 3 bases for J; bases not matched to a gene: 10. The DNA of the CDR3 is TGTGCCAGCAGTCCGTATACGGGGGGAGTCTACGAGCAGTACTTC. Its translation is CASSPYTGGVYEQYF.

V gene TRBV7-6 combines with J gene TRBJ2-7; 7 nucleotides line up with TRBD1. The V gene's germline CDR1 is SGHVS and CDR2 FNYEAQ. With V trimmed by 8 bases and J by 5 bases, 9 bases remained unmatched. The CDR3 totals 13 residues. Written as DNA, the CDR3 is TGTGCCAGCGGCCTAGGACAGGCGGACGAGCAGTACTTC. Residues: CASGLGQADEQYF.

The chain carries TRBV6-5 and TRBJ2-1; 11 nucleotides agree with TRBD1. Germline trimming cut 2 bases from V and 6 bases from J; bases unmatched to any gene: 3. Germline V CDR1 and CDR2: MNHEY, SVGAGI. This CDR3 contains 15 residues. The CDR3 DNA is TGTGCCAGCAGTTACCGGGACAGGGGGGGCAATGAGCAGTTCTTC. It translates to CASSYRDRGGNEQFF.

The gene calls are TRBV20-1 and TRBJ1-1; no reliable D call. CDR3 length: 14 residues. Germline V CDR1 and CDR2: DFQATT, SNEGSKA (reference sequence). V dropped 1 base and J dropped 5 bases, with 14 bases sitting between them. This chain's CDR3 is CSARVSGVETEAFF. The CDR3 DNA is TGCAGTGCTAGAGTATCCGGGGTGGAGACTGAAGCTTTCTTT.

The J gene is TRBJ1-4, the V gene TRBV12-3 or TRBV12-4, with a possible D match to TRBD1 (6 bases). V was clipped by 3 bases and J by 7 bases, with 15 bases between them. This CDR3 region has 15 residues. CDR3 amino acids: CASSLVTGLREKLFF. CDR3 in DNA: TGTGCCAGCAGTTTGGTGACAGGTCTGCGTGAAAAACTGTTTTTT.

As DNA, the CDR3 is TGCAGCGTTGCGGTGGGGGGAAACTACGAGCAGTACTTC. Its translation: CSVAVGGNYEQYF. The chain joins TRBV29-1 to TRBJ2-7; maybe TRBD2 (6 bases). CDR1 and CDR2 (germline): SQVTM, ANQGSEA. CDR3 length: 13 residues. Between the trimmed V and J ends, which lost 4 bases and 3 bases, there was a span of 13 bases.

This clonotype has just a few counts. The chain is built from TRBV6-1 and TRBJ2-7; D remains ambiguous. The V gene lost 6 bases and the J gene lost 3 bases, with 15 bases spanning the gap. This CDR3 spans 14 amino acids. From germline, CDR1 is MNHNS and CDR2 SASEGT. The CDR3, as DNA: TGTGCCAGCAGCCATCAGGAGCTGGACTACGAGCAGTACTTC. It is translated as CASSHQELDYEQYF.

The chain is built from TRBV5-1 and TRBJ1-1; a possible D gene is TRBD1 (6 bases). V was cut by 9 bases and J by 1 base, with 19 bases left in between. Germline values: CDR1 SGHRS, CDR2 YFSETQ. This CDR3 has 15 amino acids. Here the CDR3 reads CATPEGGDGNTEAFF. The CDR3 region has the DNA TGCGCCACCCCAGAGGGGGGCGACGGGAACACTGAAGCTTTCTTT.

This clonotype occurred a few times. The V gene is TRBV11-1, the J gene TRBJ1-1; D uncertain. Germline loops: CDR1 SGHAT, CDR2 FQDESV (reference sequence). Trimming removed 5 bases at V and 4 bases at J, with 26 bases between. The CDR3 length is 18 residues. The CDR3 sequence: CASSVFRLTHSFFTEAFF. The CDR3 nucleotides are TGTGCCAGCAGCGTATTTCGCCTTACGCACAGTTTTTTCACTGAAGCTTTCTTT.

This sequence joins TRBV12-3 or TRBV12-4 and TRBJ2-1; D is possibly TRBD2 (5 bases). The V end lost 0 bases, the J end lost 4 bases, and 10 bases lay between the germline ends. This CDR3 spans 15 amino acids. The CDR3 DNA reads TGTGCCAGCAGTTTAGCGGGAGAGCAATACAATGAGCAGTTCTTC. This codes for CASSLAGEQYNEQFF.

This clonotype was observed a handful of times. This chain joins TRBV27 and TRBJ2-3, with no clear D. The CDR3 is 12 residues long. The germline V gene has CDR1 MNHEY and CDR2 SMNVEV (reference sequence). The ends were cut back, 6 bases at V and 8 bases at J, with 12 bases in the middle. Here the CDR3 reads CASSSLLATQYF. In nucleotides, the CDR3 is TGTGCCAGCAGCTCCCTATTGGCTACGCAGTATTTT.

The rearrangement uses TRBV5-1 and TRBJ1-1; D not resolved. The CDR3 has 11 residues. The germline V and J ends were trimmed by 4 bases and 8 bases, with 9 bases remaining between them. The germline gives CDR1 SGHRS, CDR2 YFSETQ. The CDR3 loop reads CASSRDQEAFF. DNA for the CDR3: TGCGCCAGCAGCCGTGACCAGGAAGCTTTCTTT.

This clonotype was picked up a small number of times. The chain carries TRBV29-1 and TRBJ1-1; TRBD1 might be the D (5 bases). Germline V gene data show CDR1 as SQVTM and CDR2 as ANQGSEA. Trimming took off 0 bases at V and 0 bases at J, with 14 bases between the two ends. The CDR3 has 16 amino acids. CDR3 loop: CSVEERGWDLNTEAFF. As DNA, the CDR3 is TGCAGCGTTGAAGAGAGGGGATGGGACTTGAACACTGAAGCTTTCTTT.

This clonotype has a handful of counts. V usage is TRBV20-1 and J usage is TRBJ2-7; D possibly matches TRBD1 or TRBD2 (5 bases each). The V gene's germline CDR1 is DFQATT and CDR2 SNEGSKA (reference sequence). The ends were cut back, 1 base at V and 2 bases at J, with 12 bases in the middle. CDR3 length: 14 residues. CDR3 loop: CSARVVQEAYEQYF. CDR3 in DNA: TGCAGTGCTAGAGTTGTACAGGAGGCCTACGAGCAGTACTTC.

This clonotype was seen a few times. V gene TRBV6-5 combines with J gene TRBJ2-3, with 8 bases lining up with TRBD1. The CDR3 totals 12 residues. The ends lost 6 bases at V and 7 bases at J; junction bases unmatched: 3. Germline values: CDR1 MNHEY, CDR2 SVGAGI. The CDR3 here is CASRGQGYTQYF. CDR3 DNA: TGTGCCAGCAGAGGACAGGGATATACGCAGTATTTT.

This clonotype was detected only a few times. The rearrangement uses TRBV11-2 and TRBJ2-7; 9 nucleotides line up with TRBD2. The CDR3 has 18 residues. V lost 0 bases and J lost 3; bases outside the gene matches: 12. Germline lookup yields CDR1 SGHAT and CDR2 FQNNGV. CDR3 nucleotides: TGTGCCAGCAGCTTAGAAGGTCGGGAGCTAGCGGGATTCTACGAGCAGTACTTC. Its protein product is CASSLEGRELAGFYEQYF.

This clonotype was observed a handful of times. The V call is TRBV5-1, the J call TRBJ1-2; D might be TRBD1 (5 bases). The CDR3 sequence is 13 residues long. The germline V and J ends were trimmed by 5 bases and 2 bases, with 10 bases remaining between them. In germline, CDR1 is SGHRS, CDR2 YFSETQ. CDR3 DNA sequence: TGCGCCAGCAGTACCCGGGGGAACTATGGCTACACCTTC. Its translation: CASSTRGNYGYTF.

V gene TRBV4-1 combines with J gene TRBJ1-2; possibly TRBD1 for D (5 bases). Germline-derived CDR1 and CDR2 are MGHRA and YSYEKL. V lost 1 base, J lost 4 bases, and 13 bases lay in between. The CDR3 runs to 15 residues. CDR3 amino acids: CASSQVYNRIYGYTF. For the CDR3, the DNA is TGCGCCAGCAGCCAAGTGTATAACAGGATCTATGGCTACACCTTC.